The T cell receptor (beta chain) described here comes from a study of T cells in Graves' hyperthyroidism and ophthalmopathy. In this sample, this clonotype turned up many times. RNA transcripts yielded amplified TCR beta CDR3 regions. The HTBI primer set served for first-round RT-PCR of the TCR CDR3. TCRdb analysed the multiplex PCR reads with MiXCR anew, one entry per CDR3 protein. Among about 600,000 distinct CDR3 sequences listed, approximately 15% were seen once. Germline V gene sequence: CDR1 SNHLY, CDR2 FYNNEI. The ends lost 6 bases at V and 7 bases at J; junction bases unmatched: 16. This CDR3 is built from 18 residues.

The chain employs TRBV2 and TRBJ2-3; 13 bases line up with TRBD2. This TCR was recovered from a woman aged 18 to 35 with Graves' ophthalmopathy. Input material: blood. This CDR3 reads CASSAGLAGAAEGHTQYF. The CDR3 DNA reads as TGTGCCAGCAGCGCCGGACTAGCGGGAGCCGCTGAAGGGCATACGCAGTATTTT.